The 30 T cell receptor beta chains in this list originate from one sample, sequenced in a study of control samples from healthy donors and cancer patients. TCRdb's copy holds only in-frame clones and misses some; the assay was immunoSEQ multiplex PCR. The table shows about 160,000 clones, with nearly 96% occurring only once. Sequencing was carried out using blood. These TCRs come from a woman in her twenties or thirties in good health.

The chain couples TRBV11-2 to TRBJ2-7; D is uncertain. The V gene's germline CDR1 is SGHAT and CDR2 FQNNGV. The CDR3 covers 18 residues. Trimming shortened V by 0 bases and J by 1 base, and 19 bases separated the two germline ends. In nucleotides, the CDR3 is TGTGCCAGCAGCTTAGACTTGATCGTGGGGAAGTTATCCTACGAGCAGTACTTC. Its translation is CASSLDLIVGKLSYEQYF. Filled out from reference TRBV11-2 and TRBJ2-7, the complete variable domain reads EAGVAQSPRYKIIEKRQSVAFWCNPISGHATLYWYQQILGQGPKLLIQFQNNGVVDDSQLPKDRFSAERLKGVDSTLKIQPAKLEDSAVYLCASSLDLIVGKLSYEQYFGPGTRLTVT.

V gene TRBV28 combines with J gene TRBJ2-1; TRBD2 might be the D (7 bases). The CDR3 consists of 15 residues. CDR1 MDHEN and CDR2 SYDVKM come from the germline V gene. The V end was cut by 8 bases, the J end by 5 bases, with 19 bases between. In DNA form, the CDR3 reads TGTGCCAGCGCTCCCGGGGGAGGGACAAACAATGAGCAGTTCTTC. Translating gives CASAPGGGTNNEQFF.

The chain links TRBV6-5 to TRBJ1-1, with TRBD1 as a possible D gene (5 bases). Germline CDR1 is MNHEY and CDR2 is SVGAGI. The CDR3 has 13 amino acids. Trimming took 8 bases from V and 0 from J, leaving 10 bases between them. The CDR3: CASLRGVNTEAFF. In DNA, the CDR3 is TGTGCCAGCCTCCGGGGGGTGAACACTGAAGCTTTCTTT.

This clone was counted once. The rearrangement links TRBV7-2 to TRBJ2-1; tentative D call: TRBD2 (5 bases). Trimming removed 1 base at V and 4 bases at J, with 14 bases between. Germline V gives CDR1 SGHTA, CDR2 FQGNSA. This CDR3 is built from 16 residues. The CDR3 region is CASSLVGSANYNEQFF. DNA for the CDR3: TGTGCCAGCAGCTTAGTGGGTAGCGCAAATTACAATGAGCAGTTCTTC. Drawing the rest from reference TRBV7-2 and TRBJ2-1, the complete variable domain is GAGVSQSPSNKVTEKGKDVELRCDPISGHTALYWYRQSLGQGLEFLIYFQGNSAPDKSGLPSDRFSAERTGGSVSTLTIQRTQQEDSAVYLCASSLVGSANYNEQFFGPGTRLTVL.

V is TRBV30 and J is TRBJ1-2; D is undetermined. The CDR3 totals 11 residues. The germline CDR1 and CDR2 sequences are GTSNPN and SVGIG (reference sequence). The CDR3 loop is CAVGVNYGYTF. CDR3 coding DNA: TGTGCTGTCGGGGTAAACTATGGCTACACCTTC. The full variable domain, in which reference TRBV30 and TRBJ1-2 provide the parts outside the CDR3, is SQTIHQWPATLVQPVGSPLSLECTVEGTSNPNLYWYRQAAGRGLQLLFYSVGIGQISSEVPQNLSASRPQDRQFILSSKKLLLSDSGFYLCAVGVNYGYTFGSGTRLTVV.

The rearrangement uses TRBV12-3 or TRBV12-4 and TRBJ1-1; D unclear. The CDR3 runs to 13 residues. The V gene lost 6 bases and the J gene lost 2 bases, with 10 bases spanning the gap. The CDR3 DNA sequence: TGTGCCAGCAGCCAGGACGGCAACACTGAAGCTTTCTTT. This gives the protein CASSQDGNTEAFF.

The V gene is TRBV19, the J gene TRBJ2-2, with D perhaps assigned TRBD1 or TRBD2 (6 bases each). Trimming pared 4 bases from V and 4 bases from J, leaving 13 bases between. CDR1 LNHDA and CDR2 SQIVND come from the germline V gene (reference sequence). The CDR3 loop spans 15 amino acids. The CDR3 reads CASSTGGKFTGELFF. CDR3 sequence (DNA): TGTGCCAGTAGTACCGGGGGCAAATTCACCGGGGAGCTGTTTTTT.

The V gene is TRBV14, the J gene TRBJ2-7; maybe TRBD1 (5 bases). With 3 bases removed from V and 6 bases from J, the gap between germline ends came to 12 bases. CDR1 is SGHDN, CDR2 FVKESK, per germline. CDR3 length: 13 residues. CDR3 protein: CASSQSRVGEQYF. DNA for the CDR3: TGTGCCAGCAGCCAGTCCAGGGTTGGCGAGCAGTACTTC.

The V and J genes are TRBV28 and TRBJ2-1; possible D gene TRBD2, 5 bases. Trimming shortened V by 6 bases and J by 3 bases, and 21 bases separated the two germline ends. The CDR3 runs to 17 residues. Per germline, CDR1 MDHEN and CDR2 SYDVKM. Written as DNA, the CDR3 is TGTGCCAGCAGCCCCGGCCCTTTAGAACTAGACTACAATGAGCAGTTCTTC. It encodes CASSPGPLELDYNEQFF. The entire variable domain, with the rest obtained from reference TRBV28 and TRBJ2-1, is as follows: DVKVTQSSRYLVKRTGEKVFLECVQDMDHENMFWYRQDPGLGLRLIYFSYDVKMKEKGDIPEGYSVSREKKERFSLILESASTNQTSMYLCASSPGPLELDYNEQFFGPGTRLTVL.

V gene TRBV19 combines with J gene TRBJ2-2; 14 bases are a match to TRBD2. Germline trimming cut 5 bases from V and 8 bases from J; bases unmatched to any gene: 10. The CDR3 totals 17 residues. Germline-derived CDR1 and CDR2 are LNHDA and SQIVND (reference sequence). The CDR3 DNA is TGTGCCAGTAGTGTTCGTGGGACTAGCGGGAGTAAAGGGGAGCTGTTTTTT. Its protein is CASSVRGTSGSKGELFF.

The rearrangement joins TRBV6-4 to TRBJ2-1; D is undetermined. The V gene's germline CDR1 is MRHNA and CDR2 SNTAGT. V lost 4 bases to trimming and J lost 5 bases, with 9 bases between them. The CDR3 contains 13 residues. CDR3 DNA: TGTGCCAGCAGTGGGGAACAGAACAATGAGCAGTTCTTC. Protein sequence: CASSGEQNNEQFF.

The genes are TRBV2 and TRBJ1-5; weak D call: TRBD1 (5 bases). The germline V gene encodes CDR1 SNHLY and CDR2 FYNNEI. Trimming left V 6 bases short and J 2 bases short, with 14 bases between. The CDR3 has 15 amino acids. CDR3 in DNA: TGTGCCAGCAGATTCGGGGGTCTGGGCAATCAGCCCCAGCATTTT. Translating it yields CASRFGGLGNQPQHF.

The J gene is TRBJ2-7, the V gene TRBV7-9; 7 nucleotides match TRBD1. CDR3 size: 16 residues. V lost 5 bases to trimming and J lost 0 bases; unmatched junction nucleotides: 10. Germline CDR1 and CDR2: SEHNR and FQNEAQ (reference sequence). CDR3: CASSPGQLGLSYEQYF. DNA for the CDR3: TGTGCCAGCAGCCCGGGACAGCTGGGGCTCTCCTACGAGCAGTACTTC.

The chain links TRBV5-1 to TRBJ2-2, with D tentatively TRBD1 (6 bases). In germline, CDR1 is SGHRS, CDR2 YFSETQ. The CDR3 is 15 residues long. V lost 3 bases to trimming and J lost 2 bases, with 11 bases between them. The CDR3 reads CASSWDKSNTGELFF. CDR3 sequence (DNA): TGCGCCAGCAGCTGGGACAAGAGCAACACCGGGGAGCTGTTTTTT.

The chain's CDR3 is CASTPDKYNSPLHF. In DNA form, the CDR3 reads TGTGCCAGTACCCCTGACAAGTATAATTCACCCCTCCACTTT. The V gene is TRBV19, the J gene TRBJ1-6; D gene ambiguous. The CDR3 loop spans 14 amino acids. Germline CDR1 LNHDA, CDR2 SQIVND (reference sequence). The ends were cut back, 7 bases at V and 4 bases at J, with 11 bases in the middle.

A single count supports this clone. The chain couples TRBV5-8 to TRBJ2-1; 9 bases map to TRBD2. This CDR3 spans 17 amino acids. Germline CDR1 is SGHTS and CDR2 is YDEGEE. The trim removed 4 bases at V and 2 bases at J, leaving 10 bases unmatched. In DNA form, the CDR3 reads TGTGCCAGCAGCCCACTGGGCGGGAGGGTTGCCTACAATGAGCAGTTCTTC. Its translation: CASSPLGGRVAYNEQFF.

The rearrangement links TRBV9 to TRBJ2-7; TRBD2 matches 7 bases. The CDR3 loop spans 13 amino acids. V lost 4 bases to trimming and J lost 9 bases; unmatched junction nucleotides: 10. Germline V gives CDR1 SGDLS, CDR2 YYNGEE. This chain's CDR3 is CASSPSGGRGQYF. In DNA, the CDR3 is TGTGCCAGCAGCCCTAGCGGAGGAAGGGGGCAGTACTTC.

V usage is TRBV5-4 and J usage is TRBJ2-1; no reliable D call. Looked up from germline, CDR1 is SGHNT and CDR2 is YYREEE (reference sequence). The germline V and J ends were trimmed by 2 bases and 3 bases, with 6 bases remaining between them. This CDR3 contains 13 residues. CDR3 region: CASSFTVYNEQFF. As DNA, the CDR3 is TGTGCCAGCAGCTTCACAGTCTACAATGAGCAGTTCTTC.

The gene calls are TRBV6-2 or TRBV6-3 and TRBJ1-1; no firm D call. CDR3 length: 16 amino acids. V was clipped by 4 bases and J by 0 bases, with 15 bases between them. Germline V gene lookup returns CDR1 MNHEY and CDR2 SVGEGT. The CDR3 here is CASSLNKGVMNTEAFF. The DNA for the CDR3 is TGTGCCAGCAGTTTAAACAAGGGAGTAATGAACACTGAAGCTTTCTTT.

The chain recombines TRBV3-1 (or the pseudogene TRBV3-2) with TRBJ2-7, with a tentative D call TRBD1 (5 bases). Germline V gene lookup returns CDR1 LGHDT and CDR2 YNNKEL (reference sequence). The CDR3 extends over 14 amino acids. With 0 bases removed from V and 9 bases from J, the gap between germline ends came to 15 bases. CDR3 amino acids: CASSQDFGAVGQYF. DNA for the CDR3: TGTGCCAGCAGCCAAGATTTTGGGGCGGTAGGGCAGTACTTC.

The chain uses TRBV5-5 and TRBJ1-5; no reliable D call. The CDR3 runs 14 residues. CDR1 SGHKS and CDR2 YYEKEE come from the germline V gene (reference sequence). The ends were cut back, 1 base at V and 3 bases at J, with 8 bases in the middle. CDR3 bases: TGTGCCAGCAGCTTGTTTTCCAACAATCAGCCCCAGCATTTT. Protein: CASSLFSNNQPQHF.

The CDR3 loop reads CASSITDSYNEQFF. Here the CDR3 DNA reads TGTGCCAGTAGTATAACGGACAGTTACAATGAGCAGTTCTTC. The V gene is TRBV19, the J gene TRBJ2-1, with a tentative D call TRBD1 (6 bases). The CDR3 runs 14 residues. Per germline, CDR1 LNHDA and CDR2 SQIVND (reference sequence). Trimming took off 2 bases at V and 4 bases at J, with 9 bases between the two ends.

This rearrangement joins TRBV4-1 to TRBJ2-7, with a tentative D call TRBD1 (7 bases). The V end lost 3 bases, the J end lost 2 bases, and 14 bases lay between the germline ends. Per the germline V gene, CDR1 is MGHRA and CDR2 is YSYEKL. This CDR3 comprises 15 residues. CDR3 sequence: CASSHSGDSAYEQYF. CDR3 in DNA: TGCGCCAGCAGCCACTCGGGGGACAGTGCCTACGAGCAGTACTTC.

The rearrangement joins TRBV7-6 to TRBJ2-6, with a weak D call TRBD2 (6 bases). The V end lost 2 bases, the J end lost 4 bases, and 9 bases lay between the germline ends. Per germline, CDR1 SGHVS and CDR2 FNYEAQ. This CDR3 region has 15 residues. CDR3 loop: CASSLQGGGANVLTF. The CDR3, as DNA: TGTGCCAGCAGCTTACAGGGAGGAGGGGCCAACGTCCTGACTTTC.

V is TRBV28 and J is TRBJ2-2; D is undetermined. Trimming cost V 5 bases and J 6 bases, with 4 bases left between them. Germline values: CDR1 MDHEN, CDR2 SYDVKM. The CDR3 totals 11 residues. CDR3 bases: TGTGCCAGCAGTAGGGCCGGGGAGCTGTTTTTT. This codes for CASSRAGELFF.

This chain connects TRBV5-1 to TRBJ1-3; D gene uncertain. Germline lookup yields CDR1 SGHRS and CDR2 YFSETQ. The V end was cut by 1 base, the J end by 1 base, with 12 bases between. The CDR3 covers 16 residues. CDR3 in amino acids: CASSLFTTGSGNTIYF. The CDR3 DNA reads as TGCGCCAGCAGCTTGTTTACGACGGGTTCTGGAAACACCATATATTTT. The variable domain in full, with the rest retrieved from reference TRBV5-1 and TRBJ1-3, is KAGVTQTPRYLIKTRGQQVTLSCSPISGHRSVSWYQQTPGQGLQFLFEYFSETQRNKGNFPGRFSGRQFSNSRSEMNVSTLELGDSALYLCASSLFTTGSGNTIYFGEGSWLTVV.

The V gene is TRBV18, the J gene TRBJ2-7; TRBD1 matches 12 bases. With V trimmed by 3 bases and J by 6 bases, 3 bases remained unmatched. The CDR3 extends over 14 amino acids. Germline assignment: CDR1 KGHSH and CDR2 LQKENI. CDR3 nucleotides: TGTGCCAGCTCACCCTTGGGACAGGGGGCCGAGCAGTACTTC. It is translated as CASSPLGQGAEQYF.

This rearrangement joins TRBV19 to TRBJ2-1; D unresolved. Germline CDR1 and CDR2: LNHDA and SQIVND (reference sequence). This CDR3 is built from 13 residues. V lost 6 bases to trimming and J lost 6 bases, with 12 bases between them. CDR3 bases: TGTGCCAGTAGGGAAGACGGACGCAATGAGCAGTTCTTC. It codes for CASREDGRNEQFF.

The rearrangement joins TRBV7-9 to TRBJ1-2; tentative D call: TRBD1 (5 bases). Germline CDR1 reads SEHNR; CDR2 reads FQNEAQ (reference sequence). The CDR3 is 15 residues long. V was cut by 5 bases and J by 5 bases, with 18 bases left in between. DNA of the CDR3: TGTGCCAGCAGCGGCCTCGGGACGGCTCCTTATGGCTACACCTTC. Its translation: CASSGLGTAPYGYTF.

V is TRBV28 and J is TRBJ1-5; TRBD1 aligns across 8 bases. This CDR3 contains 16 residues. V lost 6 bases to trimming and J lost 6 bases; unmatched junction nucleotides: 13. Germline CDR1 and CDR2: MDHEN and SYDVKM. The CDR3 DNA follows: TGTGCCAGCAGCCCAGAGGGCAGGGGGCAACGTCAGCCCCAGCATTTT. This encodes CASSPEGRGQRQPQHF.